The 6 T cell receptor beta chains below were found in one sample sequenced in a study of spatial heterogeneity in lung cancer. The time point: sample taken at primary tumor resection. Their antigen targets remain unknown. Points from the study as a whole: Tumor mutation count correlated with how many alpha and beta TCRs expanded intratumorally.

TCRdb re-called the 5' RACE reads through MiXCR, storing one row per CDR3 protein. Of approximately 9,500 distinct CDR3 sequences listed, roughly 4.7% are singletons. Here the sequenced sample was lung tumor tissue, taken at surgery. These receptor sequences come from a female donor with early-stage non-small cell lung cancer.

This clonotype was counted ten times or more. The chain employs TRBV7-2 and TRBJ2-7, with D possibly TRBD2 on 6 matching bases. CDR1 is SGHTA and CDR2 is FQGNSA in the germline V gene. Trimming pared 5 bases from V and 4 bases from J, leaving 12 bases between. This CDR3 contains 13 residues. This CDR3 is CASSGTVFYEQYF. The CDR3 DNA reads TGTGCCAGCAGCGGGACTGTTTTTTACGAGCAGTACTTC.

This clonotype counts as medium-sized. The rearrangement joins TRBV3-1 to TRBJ2-1; TRBD1 matches at 10 bases. The CDR3 totals 15 residues. The J segment lost 9 bases and the V segment lost 0 bases, leaving 5 bases of the junction unmatched. Germline values: CDR1 LGHDT, CDR2 YNNKEL (reference sequence). The CDR3 sequence is CASSQDLTGGFEQFF. CDR3 in DNA: TGTGCCAGCAGCCAAGACTTGACAGGGGGCTTTGAGCAGTTCTTC.

In its sample, this clonotype is medium-sized. V usage is TRBV21-1 and J usage is TRBJ1-1; the table's D call of TRBD1 was not tested on the DNA. TRBV21-1 is listed as a pseudogene. The CDR3 totals 18 residues. This CDR3 reads CASSKGEGGPSSDTEAFF. CDR3 bases: TGTGCCAGCAGCAAAGGAGAAGGGGGACCGTCAAGCGACACTGAAGCTTTCTTT.

By frequency in the sample, this clonotype is medium-sized (0.01 to 0.1%). The V and J genes are TRBV11-2 and TRBJ2-5, with D possibly being TRBD1 (5 bases). The CDR3 is 14 residues long. Per the germline V gene, CDR1 is SGHAT and CDR2 is FQNNGV. Trimming left V 6 bases short and J 2 bases short, with 13 bases between. Here the CDR3 reads CASSGAGIQETQYF. CDR3 coding DNA: TGTGCCAGCAGTGGAGCAGGGATTCAAGAGACCCAGTACTTC.

This clonotype was counted at least ten times. The chain is built from TRBV20-1 and TRBJ1-4; 9 bases are a match to TRBD1. Germline loops: CDR1 DFQATT, CDR2 SNEGSKA (reference sequence). This CDR3 contains 15 residues. After removal of 3 bases from V and 8 bases from J, the junction contained 10 bases not matched to a gene. CDR3 amino acids: CSASNAGQGHEKLFF. The CDR3 DNA follows: TGCAGTGCTAGCAACGCGGGACAGGGACACGAAAAACTGTTTTTT.

This clonotype was picked up many times. The V and J genes are TRBV7-9 and TRBJ2-7; D perhaps matches TRBD1 (6 bases). The CDR3 loop spans 14 amino acids. Germline V gene sequence: CDR1 SEHNR, CDR2 FQNEAQ (reference sequence). Trimming shortened V by 4 bases and J by 3 bases, and 13 bases separated the two germline ends. In DNA, the CDR3 is TGTGCCAGCAGCTCCGTCGACAGGAACTACGAGCAGTACTTC. Its protein is CASSSVDRNYEQYF. The full variable domain, in which reference TRBV7-9 and TRBJ2-7 provide the parts outside the CDR3, is DTGVSQNPRHKITKRGQNVTFRCDPISEHNRLYWYRQTLGQGPEFLTYFQNEAQLEKSRLLSDRFSAERPKGSFSTLEIQRTEQGDSAMYLCASSSVDRNYEQYFGPGTRLTVT.